This TCR beta chain was identified in a study of T cells in Graves' hyperthyroidism and ophthalmopathy. About the research overall: Before any treatment, at initial diagnosis, peripheral blood was collected.

Concerning this clonotype: Its antigen is undetermined.

The investigators amplified TCR beta CDR3 regions from RNA transcripts. In the first-round RT-PCR of the TCR CDR3, the HTBI primer set was used. TCRdb re-called the multiplex PCR reads with MiXCR, one entry per CDR3 protein. Of some 490,000 distinct CDR3 sequences in the sample, roughly a sixth were seen once. Uncontrolled infection, other autoimmune disease, pregnancy and lactation each barred patients from inclusion. Diagnoses were made from clinical symptoms, serum measures (thyroxine and TRAb), thyroid ultrasound and orbital computed tomography. V lost 5 bases to trimming and J lost 2 bases; unmatched junction nucleotides: 8. The CDR3 consists of 17 residues. Germline CDR1 reads PRHDT; CDR2 reads FYEKMQ (reference sequence). Notes on the study in general: Expanded thyroid clonotypes (above 0.001) were mostly also found in blood.

The clonotype was recovered from a woman aged 25 to 39 with Graves' ophthalmopathy. The J gene is TRBJ2-2, the V gene TRBV13; TRBD2 aligns across 10 bases. The sample consisted of blood. This CDR3 is CASSPTVAGGNTGELFF. DNA for the CDR3: TGTGCCAGCAGCCCCACCGTAGCGGGAGGTAACACCGGGGAGCTGTTTTTT.